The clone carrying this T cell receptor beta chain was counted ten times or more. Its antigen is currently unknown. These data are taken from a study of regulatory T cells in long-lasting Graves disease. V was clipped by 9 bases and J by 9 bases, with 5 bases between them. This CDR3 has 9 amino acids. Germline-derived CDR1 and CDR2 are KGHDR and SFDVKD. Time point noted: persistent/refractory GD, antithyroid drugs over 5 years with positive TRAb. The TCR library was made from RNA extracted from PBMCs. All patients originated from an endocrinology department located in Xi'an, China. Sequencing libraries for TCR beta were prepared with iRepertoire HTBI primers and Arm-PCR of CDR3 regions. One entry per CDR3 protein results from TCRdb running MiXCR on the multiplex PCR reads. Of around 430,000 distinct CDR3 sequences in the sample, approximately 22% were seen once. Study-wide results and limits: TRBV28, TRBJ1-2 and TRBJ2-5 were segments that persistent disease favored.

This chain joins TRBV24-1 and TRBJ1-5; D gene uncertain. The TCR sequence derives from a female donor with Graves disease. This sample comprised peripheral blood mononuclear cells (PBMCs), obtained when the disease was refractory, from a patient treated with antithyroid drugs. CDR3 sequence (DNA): TGTGCCACCCTCGGGCCCCAGCATTTT. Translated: CATLGPQHF.